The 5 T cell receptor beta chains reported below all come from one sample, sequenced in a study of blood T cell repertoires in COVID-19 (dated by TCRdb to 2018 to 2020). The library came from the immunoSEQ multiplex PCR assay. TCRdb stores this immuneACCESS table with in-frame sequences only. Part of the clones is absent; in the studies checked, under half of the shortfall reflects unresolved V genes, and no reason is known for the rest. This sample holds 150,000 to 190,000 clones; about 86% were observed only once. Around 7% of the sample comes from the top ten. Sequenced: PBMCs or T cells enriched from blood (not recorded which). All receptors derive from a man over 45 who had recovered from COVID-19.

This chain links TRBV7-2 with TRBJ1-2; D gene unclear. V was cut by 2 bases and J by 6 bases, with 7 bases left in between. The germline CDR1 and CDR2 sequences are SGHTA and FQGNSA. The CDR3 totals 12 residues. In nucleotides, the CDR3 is TGTGCCAGCAGCTTAACAGCGGATGGCTACACCTTC. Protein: CASSLTADGYTF.

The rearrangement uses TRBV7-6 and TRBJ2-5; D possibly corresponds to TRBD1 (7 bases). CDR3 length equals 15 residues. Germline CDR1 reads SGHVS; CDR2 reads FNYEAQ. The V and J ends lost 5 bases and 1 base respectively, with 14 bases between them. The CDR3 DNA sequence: TGTGCCAGCAGCGCGACAGGGAGGACCCAAGAGACCCAGTACTTC. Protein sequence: CASSATGRTQETQYF.

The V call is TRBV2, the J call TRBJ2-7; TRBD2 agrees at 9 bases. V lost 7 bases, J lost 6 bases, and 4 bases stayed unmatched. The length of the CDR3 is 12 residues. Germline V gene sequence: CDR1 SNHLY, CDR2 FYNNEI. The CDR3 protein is CASTASGVEQYF. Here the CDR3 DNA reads TGTGCCAGCACGGCTAGCGGGGTCGAGCAGTACTTC.

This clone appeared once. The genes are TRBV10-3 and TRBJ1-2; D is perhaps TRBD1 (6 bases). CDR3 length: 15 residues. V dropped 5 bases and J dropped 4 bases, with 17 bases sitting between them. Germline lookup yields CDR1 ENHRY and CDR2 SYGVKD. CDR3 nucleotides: TGTGCCATCAGTCTAGAAGGGGACACAATCTATGGCTACACCTTC. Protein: CAISLEGDTIYGYTF.

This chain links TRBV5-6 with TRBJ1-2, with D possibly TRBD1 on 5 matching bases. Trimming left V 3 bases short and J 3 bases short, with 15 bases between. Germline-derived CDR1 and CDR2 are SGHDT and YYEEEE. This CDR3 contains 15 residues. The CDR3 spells CASSSLGGIDYGYTF. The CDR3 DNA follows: TGTGCCAGCAGCTCTCTCGGGGGTATAGACTATGGCTACACCTTC.